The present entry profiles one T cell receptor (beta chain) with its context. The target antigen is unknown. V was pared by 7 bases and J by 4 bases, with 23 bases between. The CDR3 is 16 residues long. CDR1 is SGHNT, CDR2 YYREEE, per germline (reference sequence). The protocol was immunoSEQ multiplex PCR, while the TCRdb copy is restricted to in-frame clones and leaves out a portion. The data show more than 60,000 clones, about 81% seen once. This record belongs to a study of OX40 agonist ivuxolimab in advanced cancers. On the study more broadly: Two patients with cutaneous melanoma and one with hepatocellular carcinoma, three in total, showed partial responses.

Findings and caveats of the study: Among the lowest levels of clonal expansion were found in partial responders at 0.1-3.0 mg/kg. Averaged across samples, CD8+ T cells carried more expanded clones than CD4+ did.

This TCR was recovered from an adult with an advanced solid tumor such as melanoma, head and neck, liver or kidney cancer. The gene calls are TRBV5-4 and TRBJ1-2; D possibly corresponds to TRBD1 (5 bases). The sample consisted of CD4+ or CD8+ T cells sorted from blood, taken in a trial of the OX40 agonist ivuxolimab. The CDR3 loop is CASHFVGGPDSYGYTF. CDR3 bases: TGTGCCAGCCATTTCGTCGGGGGTCCTGATTCCTATGGCTACACCTTC.